The 16 T cell receptor beta chains given below trace back to one sample, sequenced in a study of T cell repertoires in cytomegalovirus infection. These receptors have no identified antigens. TCRdb re-called the reads with MiXCR, one entry per CDR3 protein. The table has nearly 700,000 distinct CDR3 sequences, around 31% seen once; the top ten hold 18%. Sequencing used cultured PBMCs, obtained from culture after CMV antigen stimulation. These receptors were taken from a human donor in good health (CMV status not recorded). Some clones in this sample may be carry-over from other donors' samples.

This clonotype has only a few counts. The CDR3 loop reads CASREARGPYNEQFF. CDR3 nucleotide sequence: TGTGCCAGCAGGGAGGCCCGGGGGCCCTACAATGAGCAGTTCTTC. This rearrangement joins TRBV7-8 to TRBJ2-1; D is possibly TRBD1 or TRBD2 (6 bases each). Germline loops: CDR1 SGHVS, CDR2 FQNEAQ. CDR3 length equals 15 residues. V lost 6 bases to trimming and J lost 2 bases, with 14 bases between them.

This clonotype appeared a few times. The chain has TRBV7-9 and TRBJ2-7, with 8 bases matching TRBD2. Germline V gives CDR1 SEHNR, CDR2 FQNEAQ (reference sequence). The V and J ends lost 0 bases and 5 bases, in that order; junction bases with no gene match: 3. CDR3 length equals 14 residues. The CDR3 region is CASSLAGTSHEQYF. As DNA, the CDR3 is TGTGCCAGCAGCTTAGCAGGGACTAGTCACGAGCAGTACTTC.

This clonotype was detected only a few times. The V call is TRBV12-3 or TRBV12-4, the J call TRBJ1-4; D is undetermined. The length of the CDR3 is 15 residues. With 6 bases removed from V and 0 bases from J, the gap between germline ends came to 11 bases. Here the CDR3 reads CASRSDAATNEKLFF. The CDR3 DNA reads as TGTGCCAGCAGGTCGGACGCCGCAACTAATGAAAAACTGTTTTTT.

The sample holds a few counts of this clonotype. The chain uses TRBV12-5 and TRBJ2-5, with D unresolved. Trimming took off 2 bases at V and 7 bases at J, with 32 bases between the two ends. CDR3 length: 20 amino acids. Germline V CDR1 and CDR2: LGHNT, FRNRAP. The CDR3 bases are TGTGCTAGTGGTTTGTCCACTAACCCAACTCTAGGGCCCGGCGTTCGGACCCAGTACTTC. Its translation is CASGLSTNPTLGPGVRTQYF.

The rearrangement uses TRBV12-3 or TRBV12-4 and TRBJ2-7; perhaps D is TRBD1 or TRBD2 (5 bases each). V lost 6 bases and J lost 7, with 19 bases in between. The CDR3 covers 14 residues. This chain's CDR3 is CASSLGTEAREQYF. Here the CDR3 DNA reads TGTGCCAGCAGCCTCGGGACGGAGGCTAGGGAGCAGTACTTC.

This sequence joins TRBV6-1 and TRBJ2-5; 7 bases agree with TRBD2. V was clipped by 8 bases and J by 7 bases; unmatched bases: 10. Germline CDR1 and CDR2: MNHNS and SASEGT. This CDR3 has 13 amino acids. CDR3 nucleotides: TGTGCCAGCGGGGGGGAACAGAAGACGACCCAGTACTTC. This translates into CASGGEQKTTQYF.

This clonotype has a handful of counts. The J gene is TRBJ2-7, the V gene TRBV12-3 or TRBV12-4, with D perhaps assigned TRBD1 or TRBD2 (5 bases each). CDR3 length: 13 residues. Trimming removed 6 bases from V and 7 bases from J, with 16 bases in between. The CDR3 here is CASSWGVREEQYF. CDR3 nucleotides: TGTGCCAGCAGCTGGGGAGTCAGGGAAGAGCAGTACTTC.

This clonotype was seen more than once but under ten times. The gene calls are TRBV20-1 and TRBJ2-5; TRBD2 is a possible D gene (6 bases). CDR1 is DFQATT and CDR2 is SNEGSKA in the germline V gene (reference sequence). The CDR3 has 14 residues. The V end lost 0 bases, the J end lost 2 bases, and 10 bases lay between the germline ends. The CDR3 nucleotides are TGCAGTGCTAGAGATTGGGGACTTCAAGAGACCCAGTACTTC. Its protein is CSARDWGLQETQYF.

A few counts support this clonotype. The chain is built from TRBV2 and TRBJ1-1; the D gene is possibly TRBD1 (6 bases). CDR3 length: 14 residues. Germline assignment: CDR1 SNHLY and CDR2 FYNNEI. Trimming stripped 6 bases from V and 7 bases from J, with 18 bases between. CDR3 sequence reads: CASRASGQISEAFF. CDR3 DNA sequence: TGTGCCAGCAGAGCCTCCGGACAGATAAGTGAAGCTTTCTTT.

The chain recombines TRBV27 with TRBJ1-5; no definite D call. Trimming pared 6 bases from V and 2 bases from J, leaving 26 bases between. The germline V gene has CDR1 MNHEY and CDR2 SMNVEV (reference sequence). The CDR3 contains 19 residues. In nucleotides, the CDR3 is TGTGCCAGCAGCCACTCAGACCCCGTAAGGAGTCAGGGCAATCAGCCCCAGCATTTT. It is translated as CASSHSDPVRSQGNQPQHF.

V usage is TRBV19 and J usage is TRBJ1-2, with no clear D. CDR3 size: 13 residues. Germline V gives CDR1 LNHDA, CDR2 SQIVND (reference sequence). V gave up 6 bases and J gave up 6 bases, with 14 bases separating them. The CDR3 DNA is TGTGCCAGTAGCCTTACGGCAGAGGATGGCTACACCTTC. Protein sequence: CASSLTAEDGYTF.

The chain has TRBV7-6 and TRBJ2-5; D ambiguous. V was pared by 8 bases and J by 2 bases, with 12 bases between. Germline V gene lookup returns CDR1 SGHVS and CDR2 FNYEAQ. This CDR3 is 13 amino acids long. The CDR3 reads CASSMLSQETQYF. In DNA, the CDR3 is TGTGCCAGCTCGATGCTGAGTCAAGAGACCCAGTACTTC.

In its sample, this clonotype was seen many times. This chain joins TRBV7-2 and TRBJ2-7, with TRBD1 as a possible D gene (7 bases). The CDR3 covers 15 residues. The V gene's germline CDR1 is SGHTA and CDR2 FQGNSA. The V end was cut by 2 bases, the J end by 7 bases, with 18 bases between. The CDR3 coding sequence is TGTGCCAGCAGCTTAAATCCTAGGGCAGGGGGGGAGCAGTACTTC. Translation: CASSLNPRAGGEQYF.

The chain carries TRBV19 and TRBJ1-5; TRBD1 matches 8 bases. The germline V gene encodes CDR1 LNHDA and CDR2 SQIVND (reference sequence). V lost 3 bases and J lost 4; bases outside the gene matches: 26. CDR3 length: 22 amino acids. The CDR3 region is CASSMGTGPTSTGGRPNQPQHF. As DNA, the CDR3 is TGTGCCAGTAGTATGGGGACGGGACCCACGAGCACAGGGGGAAGGCCTAATCAGCCCCAGCATTTT.

This CDR3 reads CSAKAPVNNGNNEQFF. The DNA for the CDR3 is TGCAGTGCTAAGGCCCCAGTTAACAACGGGAACAATGAGCAGTTCTTC. This chain connects TRBV20-1 to TRBJ2-1, with TRBD2 as a possible D gene (5 bases). Trimming took off 4 bases at V and 5 bases at J, with 21 bases between the two ends. Per the germline V gene, CDR1 is DFQATT and CDR2 is SNEGSKA (reference sequence). This CDR3 contains 16 residues.

This clonotype was found many times. This rearrangement joins TRBV7-2 to TRBJ2-7; D gene ambiguous. The ends were cut back, 1 base at V and 0 bases at J, with 13 bases in the middle. This CDR3 comprises 16 residues. Germline V lookup: CDR1 SGHTA, CDR2 FQGNSA. CDR3 protein: CASSLDGQTSSYEQYF. The CDR3 DNA sequence: TGTGCCAGCAGCTTAGATGGGCAAACCAGCTCCTACGAGCAGTACTTC. Together with reference TRBV7-2 and TRBJ2-7, the CDR3 gives the full variable domain: GAGVSQSPSNKVTEKGKDVELRCDPISGHTALYWYRQSLGQGLEFLIYFQGNSAPDKSGLPSDRFSAERTGGSVSTLTIQRTQQEDSAVYLCASSLDGQTSSYEQYFGPGTRLTVT.